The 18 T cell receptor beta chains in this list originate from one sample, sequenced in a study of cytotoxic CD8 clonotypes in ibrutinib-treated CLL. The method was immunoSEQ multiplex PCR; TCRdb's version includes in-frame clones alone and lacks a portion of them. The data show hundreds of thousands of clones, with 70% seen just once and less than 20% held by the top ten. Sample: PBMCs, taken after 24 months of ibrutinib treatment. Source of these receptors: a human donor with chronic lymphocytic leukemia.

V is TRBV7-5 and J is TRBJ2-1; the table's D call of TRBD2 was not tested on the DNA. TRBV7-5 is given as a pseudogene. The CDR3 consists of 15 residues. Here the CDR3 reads CARSLGLAKYNEQFF. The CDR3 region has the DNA TGTGCCAGAAGCTTAGGACTAGCAAAGTACAATGAGCAGTTCTTC.

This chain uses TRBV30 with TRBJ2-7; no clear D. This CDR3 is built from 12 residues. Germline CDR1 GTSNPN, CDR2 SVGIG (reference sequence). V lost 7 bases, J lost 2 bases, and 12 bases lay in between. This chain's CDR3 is CAYGIAAYEQYF. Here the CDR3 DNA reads TGTGCCTATGGAATAGCCGCCTACGAGCAGTACTTC.

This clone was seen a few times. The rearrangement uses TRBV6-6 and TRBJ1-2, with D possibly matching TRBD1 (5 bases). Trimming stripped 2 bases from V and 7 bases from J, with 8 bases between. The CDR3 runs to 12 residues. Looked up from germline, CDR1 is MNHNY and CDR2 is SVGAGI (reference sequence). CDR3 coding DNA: TGTGCCAGCAGTTACACCGGGGCTGGCTACACCTTC. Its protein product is CASSYTGAGYTF.

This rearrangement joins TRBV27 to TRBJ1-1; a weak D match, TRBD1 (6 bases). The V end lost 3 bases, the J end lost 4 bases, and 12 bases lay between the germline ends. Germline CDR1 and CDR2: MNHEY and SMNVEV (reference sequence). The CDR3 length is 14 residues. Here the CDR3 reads CASSFGRGSTEAFF. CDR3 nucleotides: TGTGCCAGCAGTTTCGGCAGGGGAAGCACTGAAGCTTTCTTT.

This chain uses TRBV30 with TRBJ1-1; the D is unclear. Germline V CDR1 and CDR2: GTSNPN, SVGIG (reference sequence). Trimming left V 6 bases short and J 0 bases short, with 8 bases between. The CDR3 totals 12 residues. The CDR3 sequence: CACQPVNTEAFF. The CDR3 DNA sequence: TGTGCCTGTCAACCAGTGAACACTGAAGCTTTCTTT.

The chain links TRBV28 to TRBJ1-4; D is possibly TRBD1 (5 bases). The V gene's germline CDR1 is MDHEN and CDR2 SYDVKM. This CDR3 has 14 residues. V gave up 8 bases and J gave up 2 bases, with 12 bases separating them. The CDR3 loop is CASRNRDTNEKLFF. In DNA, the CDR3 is TGTGCCAGCCGAAACCGGGACACTAATGAAAAACTGTTTTTT.

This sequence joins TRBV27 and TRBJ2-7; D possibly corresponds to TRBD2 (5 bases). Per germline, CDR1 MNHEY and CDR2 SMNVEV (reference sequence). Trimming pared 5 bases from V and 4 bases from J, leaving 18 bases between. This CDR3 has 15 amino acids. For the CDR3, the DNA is TGTGCCAGCAGTAGAGTACTAGAGTCCGGATACGAGCAGTACTTC. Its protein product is CASSRVLESGYEQYF.

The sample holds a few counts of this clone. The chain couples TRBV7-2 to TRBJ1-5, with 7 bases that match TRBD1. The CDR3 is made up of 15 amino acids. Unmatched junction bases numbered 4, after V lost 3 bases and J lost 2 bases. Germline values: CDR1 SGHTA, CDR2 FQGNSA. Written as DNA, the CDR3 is TGTGCCAGCAGCTTTTCCAGGGGGGGCAATCAGCCCCAGCATTTT. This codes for CASSFSRGGNQPQHF.

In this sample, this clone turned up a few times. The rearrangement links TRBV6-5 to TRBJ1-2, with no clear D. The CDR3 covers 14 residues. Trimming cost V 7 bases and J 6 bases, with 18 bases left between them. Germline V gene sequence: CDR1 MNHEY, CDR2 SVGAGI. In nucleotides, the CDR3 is TGTGCCAGCACCCCCGGGTGGCAGTCAAATGGCTACACCTTC. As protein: CASTPGWQSNGYTF.

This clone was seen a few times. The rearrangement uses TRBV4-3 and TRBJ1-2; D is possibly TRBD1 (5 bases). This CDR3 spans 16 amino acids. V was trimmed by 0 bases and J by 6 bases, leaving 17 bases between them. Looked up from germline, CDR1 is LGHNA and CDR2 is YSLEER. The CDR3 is CASSQDFGMKGHGYTF. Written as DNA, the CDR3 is TGCGCCAGCAGCCAAGATTTCGGTATGAAGGGGCATGGCTACACCTTC.

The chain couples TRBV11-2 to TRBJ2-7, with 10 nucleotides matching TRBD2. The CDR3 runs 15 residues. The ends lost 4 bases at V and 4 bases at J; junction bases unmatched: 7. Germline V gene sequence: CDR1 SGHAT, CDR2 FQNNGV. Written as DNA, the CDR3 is TGTGCCAGCAGCTCTTGGACTAGCGGAAAATACGAGCAGTACTTC. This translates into CASSSWTSGKYEQYF.

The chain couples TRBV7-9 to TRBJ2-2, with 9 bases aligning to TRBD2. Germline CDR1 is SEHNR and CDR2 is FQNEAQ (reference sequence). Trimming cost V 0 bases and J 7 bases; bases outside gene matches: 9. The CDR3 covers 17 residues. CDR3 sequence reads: CASSLASAGGPGGELFF. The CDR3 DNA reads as TGTGCCAGCAGCTTAGCGTCTGCGGGAGGGCCCGGCGGGGAGCTGTTTTTT.

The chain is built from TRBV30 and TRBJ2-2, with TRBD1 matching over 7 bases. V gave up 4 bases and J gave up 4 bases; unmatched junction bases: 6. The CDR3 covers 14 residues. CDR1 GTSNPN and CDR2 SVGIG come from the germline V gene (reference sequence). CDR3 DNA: TGTGCCTGGACAACAGGGGTGGGCACCGGGGAGCTGTTTTTT. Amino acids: CAWTTGVGTGELFF.

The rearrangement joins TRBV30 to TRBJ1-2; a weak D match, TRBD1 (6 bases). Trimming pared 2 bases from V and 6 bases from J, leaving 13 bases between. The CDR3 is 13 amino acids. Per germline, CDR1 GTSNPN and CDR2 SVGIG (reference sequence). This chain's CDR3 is CAWSPDSQHGYTF. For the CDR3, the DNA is TGTGCCTGGAGTCCGGACAGTCAACATGGCTACACCTTC.

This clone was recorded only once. CDR3 amino acids: CASSFGEKLFF. For the CDR3, the DNA is TGTGCCAGCAGCTTTGGGGAAAAACTGTTTTTT. The chain is built from TRBV13 and TRBJ1-4; D is ambiguous. The V gene's germline CDR1 is PRHDT and CDR2 FYEKMQ (reference sequence). The CDR3 extends over 11 amino acids. Trimming took 3 bases from V and 8 from J, leaving 4 bases between them.

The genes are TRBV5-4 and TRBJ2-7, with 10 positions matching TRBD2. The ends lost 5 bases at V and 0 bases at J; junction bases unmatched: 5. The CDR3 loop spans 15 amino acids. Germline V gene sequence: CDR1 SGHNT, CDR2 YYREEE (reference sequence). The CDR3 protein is CASRAGTSASYEQYF. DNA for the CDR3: TGTGCCAGCAGGGCCGGGACTAGCGCCTCCTACGAGCAGTACTTC.

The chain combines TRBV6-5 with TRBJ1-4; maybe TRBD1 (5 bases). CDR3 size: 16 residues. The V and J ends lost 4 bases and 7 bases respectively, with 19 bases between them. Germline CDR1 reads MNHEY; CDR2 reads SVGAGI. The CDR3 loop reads CASSLRLREPTEKLFF. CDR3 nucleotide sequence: TGTGCCAGCAGTTTACGTCTCAGGGAACCTACTGAAAAACTGTTTTTT.

Here the CDR3 reads CSATTGTNQPQHF. The CDR3, as DNA: TGCAGCGCCACAACAGGAACAAATCAGCCCCAGCATTTT. The rearrangement uses TRBV29-1 and TRBJ1-5, with a tentative D call TRBD1 (5 bases). V gave up 7 bases and J gave up 4 bases, with 14 bases separating them. The CDR3 is 13 residues long. CDR1 is SQVTM, CDR2 ANQGSEA, per germline.